This T cell receptor (beta chain) was observed in a study of T cell repertoires in cytomegalovirus infection. TCRdb recomputed calls from the reads with MiXCR, one row per CDR3 protein. The repertoire holds about 360,000 distinct CDR3 sequences, approximately 18% seen once, with approximately 10% in the top ten. This clonotype originated in a human donor in good health (CMV status not recorded). Some clones in this sample may be carry-over from other donors' samples. The sequenced sample was PBMCs.

The CDR3 region has the DNA TGTGCCAGCAATAGACAGGACTTCTATGGCTACACCTTC. It translates to CASNRQDFYGYTF. The genes are TRBV6-1 and TRBJ1-2, with a possible D match to TRBD1 (6 bases). Trimming stripped 7 bases from V and 4 bases from J, with 13 bases between. The CDR3 totals 13 residues. CDR1 is MNHNS, CDR2 SASEGT, per germline.